Each of the 30 T cell receptor beta chains below was sequenced from the same sample in a study of blood T cell repertoires in COVID-19. Method: immunoSEQ multiplex PCR; TCRdb's copy keeps in-frame clones and lacks some. There are more than 250,000 clones in the sample; about nine tenths occur only once, and roughly 6.3% lies in the top ten. The sequenced sample consisted of peripheral blood. Every receptor here comes from a woman aged 45-59 years with COVID-19, enrolled during active disease.

This clone was seen a few times. The V gene is TRBV4-1, the J gene TRBJ2-5; 11 nucleotides match TRBD1. Germline V gene sequence: CDR1 MGHRA, CDR2 YSYEKL. Trimming cost V 4 bases and J 5 bases; bases outside gene matches: 15. This CDR3 has 18 residues. The CDR3 spells CASSPLPGQGDGRETQYF. In nucleotides, the CDR3 is TGCGCCAGCAGCCCCCTCCCGGGACAGGGGGATGGGCGGGAGACCCAGTACTTC.

The chain combines TRBV19 with TRBJ1-5; D gene unclear. V was cut by 7 bases and J by 4 bases, with 11 bases left in between. The CDR3 loop spans 13 amino acids. The germline CDR1 and CDR2 sequences are LNHDA and SQIVND (reference sequence). DNA of the CDR3: TGTGCCAGTATTGGGGAGTTAAATCAGCCCCAGCATTTT. It codes for CASIGELNQPQHF.

The V and J genes are TRBV9 and TRBJ2-1, with 14 bases aligning to TRBD2. J lost 7 bases, V lost 3 bases, and 6 bases had no gene match. CDR3 size: 16 residues. Germline V gene sequence: CDR1 SGDLS, CDR2 YYNGEE. The CDR3 coding sequence is TGTGCCAGCAGCGCGCCAGGGACTAGCGGGAGTAATGAGCAGTTCTTC. Amino acids: CASSAPGTSGSNEQFF.

The chain combines TRBV12-5 with TRBJ2-7, with 8 bases identical to TRBD2. The CDR3 extends over 18 amino acids. With 0 bases clipped from V and 2 bases from J, the junction kept 12 bases outside the gene matches. Germline-derived CDR1 and CDR2 are LGHNT and FRNRAP. CDR3 protein: CASGLVALLAENTYEQYF. In DNA form, the CDR3 reads TGTGCTAGTGGTTTGGTAGCTCTACTAGCGGAAAACACCTACGAGCAGTACTTC.

The chain combines TRBV9 with TRBJ2-3; perhaps TRBD2 as D (5 bases). Trimming removed 0 bases from V and 4 bases from J, with 6 bases in between. The CDR3 is made up of 13 amino acids. In germline, CDR1 is SGDLS, CDR2 YYNGEE. Here the CDR3 reads CASSVGGSDTQYF. In DNA form, the CDR3 reads TGTGCCAGCAGCGTAGGAGGGTCAGATACGCAGTATTTT.

A remark on this clone: The junction and the germline gene differ at one end; a read error may be behind it. The chain uses TRBV7-7 and TRBJ2-3; 10 positions match TRBD2. Germline CDR1 reads SSHAT; CDR2 reads FNYEAQ (reference sequence). The CDR3 has 14 residues. The CDR3 sequence: CASSGGGSGSTQYF. DNA for the CDR3: TGTGCTAGCAGCGGGGGGGGTAGCGGGAGTACGCAGTATTTT.

V gene TRBV29-1 combines with J gene TRBJ2-1; maybe TRBD2 (7 bases). The germline CDR1 and CDR2 sequences are SQVTM and ANQGSEA. This CDR3 comprises 15 residues. V dropped 4 bases and J dropped 7 bases, with 20 bases sitting between them. The CDR3 here is CSVGRGGGARNEQFF. The CDR3 region has the DNA TGCAGCGTTGGAAGAGGGGGAGGGGCGCGGAATGAGCAGTTCTTC.

This clone was seen once. J is TRBJ1-4 and V is TRBV12-3 or TRBV12-4; D is unclear. Trimming took off 3 bases at V and 7 bases at J, with 3 bases between the two ends. This CDR3 region has 11 residues. This chain's CDR3 is CASSFREKLFF. The CDR3 coding sequence is TGTGCCAGCAGTTTTCGTGAAAAACTGTTTTTT.

V usage is TRBV3-1 (or the pseudogene TRBV3-2) and J usage is TRBJ2-3; D gene uncertain. The CDR3 has 13 amino acids. CDR1 is LGHDT, CDR2 YNNKEL, per germline (reference sequence). Trimming left V 4 bases short and J 5 bases short, with 10 bases between. CDR3 sequence reads: CASSRAPGDTQYF. In nucleotides, the CDR3 is TGTGCCAGCAGCCGGGCCCCCGGAGATACGCAGTATTTT.

V and J are TRBV5-4 and TRBJ2-3; 13 positions match TRBD2. This CDR3 is built from 16 residues. Germline CDR1 reads SGHNT; CDR2 reads YYREEE (reference sequence). Germline trimming cut 4 bases from V and 5 bases from J; bases unmatched to any gene: 7. CDR3 residues: CASSPPTSGRQDTQYF. Here the CDR3 DNA reads TGTGCCAGCAGCCCTCCGACTAGCGGGAGGCAAGATACGCAGTATTTT.

The V gene is TRBV9, the J gene TRBJ2-1; 14 bases align to TRBD2. Per germline, CDR1 SGDLS and CDR2 YYNGEE. J lost 5 bases, V lost 0 bases, and 4 bases had no gene match. The CDR3 consists of 17 residues. The CDR3 sequence: CASSVGGLAGDHNEQFF. The CDR3 region has the DNA TGTGCCAGCAGCGTAGGGGGACTAGCGGGAGATCACAATGAGCAGTTCTTC.

The count of this clone is one. V and J are TRBV3-1 (or the pseudogene TRBV3-2) and TRBJ2-3; 8 nucleotides align to TRBD1. With V trimmed by 5 bases and J by 3 bases, 4 bases remained unmatched. In germline, CDR1 is LGHDT, CDR2 YNNKEL (reference sequence). This CDR3 is built from 14 residues. CDR3 in amino acids: CASSDRGGTDTQYF. Here the CDR3 DNA reads TGTGCCAGCAGCGACAGGGGAGGAACAGATACGCAGTATTTT.

Remarks on this clone: Other DNA sequences of this sample code for an identical CDR3. The rearrangement links TRBV27 to TRBJ2-7; no clear D gene. The V end was cut by 0 bases, the J end by 3 bases, with 9 bases between. The CDR3 contains 14 residues. Germline CDR1 MNHEY, CDR2 SMNVEV (reference sequence). CDR3 nucleotide sequence: TGTGCCAGCAGTTTATCAGGTTCGGGCTACGAGCAGTACTTC. Encoded protein: CASSLSGSGYEQYF.

The chain links TRBV10-2 to TRBJ1-1, with 10 positions matching TRBD1. Per the germline V gene, CDR1 is WSHSY and CDR2 is SAAADI. With V trimmed by 6 bases and J by 5 bases, 9 bases remained unmatched. The CDR3 is made up of 15 amino acids. CDR3 bases: TGCGCCAGCAGAGCTAGACAGGGGGCGGGTACTGAAGCTTTCTTT. Translating gives CASRARQGAGTEAFF.

This chain connects TRBV19 to TRBJ2-1; D is undetermined. The germline CDR1 and CDR2 sequences are LNHDA and SQIVND (reference sequence). V dropped 1 base and J dropped 5 bases, with 12 bases sitting between them. CDR3 length: 15 amino acids. The CDR3 nucleotides are TGTGCCAGTAGTATAGTGGCTCCTTACCACAATGAGCAGTTCTTC. Its translation is CASSIVAPYHNEQFF. The full variable domain, completed using reference TRBV19 and TRBJ2-1, is DGGITQSPKYLFRKEGQNVTLSCEQNLNHDAMYWYRQDPGQGLRLIYYSQIVNDFQKGDIAEGYSVSREKKESFPLTVTSAQKNPTAFYLCASSIVAPYHNEQFFGPGTRLTVL.

The chain is built from TRBV23-1 and TRBJ2-1, with D tentatively TRBD2 (6 bases). Being an ORF, TRBV23-1 has a function that is uncertain. V lost 3 bases and J 8 bases, leaving 20 bases between the germline ends. The CDR3 contains 16 residues. The DNA of the CDR3 is TGCGCCAGCAGTCAGTCCGGGACTCCGGGCGGAGATGAGCAGTTCTTC. Translating it yields CASSQSGTPGGDEQFF.

The chain links TRBV16 to TRBJ1-1; 9 nucleotides line up with TRBD1. Germline-derived CDR1 and CDR2 are KGHSY and FQNENV. V gave up 3 bases and J gave up 5 bases; unmatched junction bases: 4. CDR3 size: 14 residues. CDR3 residues: CASSHTGTGTEAFF. As DNA, the CDR3 is TGTGCCAGCAGCCATACGGGGACAGGGACTGAAGCTTTCTTT. Complete variable domain (other parts from reference TRBV16 and TRBJ1-1): GEEVAQTPKHLVRGEGQKAKLYCAPIKGHSYVFWYQQVLKNEFKFLISFQNENVFDETGMPKERFSAKCLPNSPCSLEIQATKLEDSAVYFCASSHTGTGTEAFFGQGTRLTVV.

This clone was detected only a few times. Compared with germline, one end of the junction differs, possibly owing to a read error. The chain combines TRBV6-5 with TRBJ2-1, with TRBD2 matching over 7 bases. The CDR3 runs 13 residues. Germline assignment: CDR1 MNHEY and CDR2 SVGAGI. The CDR3 sequence: CASIRWGLPTGIF. In DNA, the CDR3 is TGTGCCAGCATCCGTTGGGGACTACCAACAGGAATCTTC.

This chain uses TRBV6-2 or TRBV6-3 with TRBJ2-7, with 7 bases aligning to TRBD2. V shed 6 bases, J shed 2 bases, and the junction held 10 bases outside the gene matches. Germline-derived CDR1 and CDR2 are MNHEY and SVGEGT. The CDR3 runs to 15 residues. CDR3 loop: CASSPSGILTYEQYF. The CDR3 nucleotides read TGTGCCAGCAGCCCAAGCGGGATCCTCACCTACGAGCAGTACTTC.

The gene calls are TRBV29-1 and TRBJ2-1, with 13 positions matching TRBD2. With 6 bases clipped from V and 2 bases from J, the junction kept 10 bases outside the gene matches. Germline CDR1 and CDR2: SQVTM and ANQGSEA. This CDR3 region has 17 residues. Here the CDR3 DNA reads TGCAGCGTCCCTCACGGACTAGCGGGAGTTGCCTACAATGAGCAGTTCTTC. Its protein product is CSVPHGLAGVAYNEQFF.

The V and J genes are TRBV5-1 and TRBJ2-6; TRBD1 matches 7 bases. This CDR3 comprises 18 residues. With 4 bases clipped from V and 0 bases from J, the junction kept 10 bases outside the gene matches. Germline assignment: CDR1 SGHRS and CDR2 YFSETQ. CDR3 bases: TGCGCCAGCAGCCCACGCCGACAGGGAAACTCTGGGGCCAACGTCCTGACTTTC. Amino acids: CASSPRRQGNSGANVLTF.

The chain employs TRBV6-6 and TRBJ1-1; 11 bases are a match to TRBD1. Losses at the gene ends were 6 bases for V and 0 bases for J; bases not matched to a gene: 6. Germline assignment: CDR1 MNHNY and CDR2 SVGAGI (reference sequence). The CDR3 has 16 residues. CDR3 nucleotides: TGTGCCAGCAGACACGGACAGGGGGCGATGAACACTGAAGCTTTCTTT. It translates to CASRHGQGAMNTEAFF.

This clone was observed once. The CDR3 loop reads CASSKAPSGLTDEQFF. CDR3 nucleotide sequence: TGTGCCAGCAGCAAAGCGCCTAGCGGCCTTACAGATGAGCAGTTCTTC. The chain recombines TRBV21-1 with TRBJ2-1; the listed D gene, TRBD2, was not tested against the DNA. TRBV21-1 is labeled a pseudogene. This CDR3 has 16 amino acids.

The chain joins TRBV11-2 to TRBJ2-3; TRBD2 aligns across 7 bases. CDR3 length equals 17 residues. The junction had 14 bases not matched to a gene; V was cut back by 2 bases and J by 6 bases. Germline values: CDR1 SGHAT, CDR2 FQNNGV. The CDR3 sequence: CASSLIPRRESLDTQYF. DNA for the CDR3: TGTGCCAGCAGCTTAATCCCCAGGCGGGAGTCTTTGGATACGCAGTATTTT.

This clone was seen a handful of times. The CDR3 DNA sequence: TGTGCCAGCAGCTTAGGAGCCGGAAACACCATATATTTT. Translated: CASSLGAGNTIYF. J is TRBJ1-3 and V is TRBV11-3; D is undetermined. This CDR3 contains 13 residues. Between the trimmed V and J ends, which lost 1 base and 4 bases, there was a span of 5 bases. Germline V CDR1 and CDR2: SGHNT, YENEEA.

This chain connects TRBV7-8 to TRBJ2-7; 11 bases agree with TRBD2. The CDR3 runs to 16 residues. J was trimmed by 5 bases and V by 3 bases; bases with no gene match: 9. In germline, CDR1 is SGHVS, CDR2 FQNEAQ. This CDR3 reads CASSFYSGRALDEQYF. The DNA of the CDR3 is TGTGCCAGCAGCTTCTATAGCGGGAGGGCACTGGACGAGCAGTACTTC.

The V and J genes are TRBV24-1 and TRBJ2-5; 8 positions match TRBD1. Unmatched junction bases numbered 4, after V lost 3 bases and J lost 5 bases. The CDR3 is 14 amino acids. From germline, CDR1 is KGHDR and CDR2 SFDVKD. For the CDR3, the DNA is TGTGCCACCAGTGATCCGGGACAGGCGGAGACCCAGTACTTC. This encodes CATSDPGQAETQYF.

The chain links TRBV4-2 to TRBJ1-1, with TRBD1 as a possible D gene (6 bases). Germline V CDR1 and CDR2: LGHNA, YNFKEQ. The V end lost 4 bases, the J end lost 5 bases, and 20 bases lay between the germline ends. The CDR3 extends over 16 amino acids. The CDR3 region is CASSPTGGLMRTEAFF. CDR3 nucleotide sequence: TGTGCCAGCAGCCCGACGGGGGGCCTAATGAGGACTGAAGCTTTCTTT.

The rearrangement uses TRBV30 and TRBJ2-3, with 10 bases lining up with TRBD2. The CDR3 has 12 amino acids. Germline CDR1 reads GTSNPN; CDR2 reads SVGIG (reference sequence). V shed 5 bases and J 5 bases; nucleotides not matched to a gene: 1. The CDR3 sequence: CAWLAGEDTQYF. As DNA, the CDR3 is TGTGCCTGGCTAGCGGGGGAAGATACGCAGTATTTT.

The rearrangement uses TRBV7-3 and TRBJ2-7; 9 nucleotides agree with TRBD2. The J segment lost 6 bases and the V segment lost 4 bases, leaving 4 bases of the junction unmatched. CDR3 length: 13 residues. Germline assignment: CDR1 SGHTA and CDR2 FQGTGA. The CDR3 protein is CASSSGTSSEQYF. In nucleotides, the CDR3 is TGTGCCAGCAGCTCCGGGACTAGCTCCGAGCAGTACTTC.